The 18 T cell receptor beta chains below were found in one sample sequenced in a study of T cell changes during pregnancy in multiple sclerosis. Generated by immunoSEQ multiplex PCR, the TCRdb table keeps only in-frame clones and is missing some. The sample lists 34,000 or so clones, approximately 91% occurring once. Here the sequenced sample was peripheral blood, taken in the second trimester of pregnancy. These receptors came from a female donor in good health, enrolled as a control in a pregnancy study.

The chain uses TRBV5-1 and TRBJ1-5; 8 bases are a match to TRBD1. V was clipped by 4 bases and J by 9 bases; unmatched bases: 3. The CDR3 is made up of 12 amino acids. The germline gives CDR1 SGHRS, CDR2 YFSETQ. Written as DNA, the CDR3 is TGCGCCAGCAGCCAGGGGACAGGGCCCCAGCATTTT. Translated, it gives CASSQGTGPQHF.

The chain couples TRBV15 to TRBJ1-2, with D maybe TRBD1 (6 bases). Germline V CDR1 and CDR2: LNHNV, YYDKDF (reference sequence). The CDR3 length is 14 residues. Trimming removed 3 bases from V and 1 base from J, with 9 bases in between. Here the CDR3 reads CATSRQDSNYGYTF. DNA for the CDR3: TGTGCCACCAGCAGGCAGGACAGTAACTATGGCTACACCTTC. Based on the CDR3 plus reference TRBV15 and TRBJ1-2, the full variable domain is DAMVIQNPRYQVTQFGKPVTLSCSQTLNHNVMYWYQQKSSQAPKLLFHYYDKDFNNEADTPDNFQSRRPNTSFCFLDIRSPGLGDTAMYLCATSRQDSNYGYTFGSGTRLTVV.

The CDR3 DNA reads TGTGCCAGCAGCGCAGCGCAAGGGGGCAATCAGCCCCAGCATTTT. Amino acid sequence: CASSAAQGGNQPQHF. The V call is TRBV11-2, the J call TRBJ1-5, with D perhaps TRBD1 (5 bases). V was clipped by 5 bases and J by 2 bases, with 13 bases between them. The CDR3 totals 15 residues. Germline CDR1 is SGHAT and CDR2 is FQNNGV.

This sequence joins TRBV7-2 and TRBJ2-2, with TRBD1 matching over 8 bases. J was trimmed by 2 bases and V by 6 bases; bases with no gene match: 8. Per the germline V gene, CDR1 is SGHTA and CDR2 is FQGNSA. The CDR3 runs to 16 residues. CDR3 sequence reads: CASRSQGAVNTGELFF. Written as DNA, the CDR3 is TGTGCCAGCAGATCCCAGGGGGCAGTAAACACCGGGGAGCTGTTTTTT.

The chain is built from TRBV15 and TRBJ2-5; TRBD2 might be the D (5 bases). Trimming left V 9 bases short and J 5 bases short, with 10 bases between. This CDR3 has 11 amino acids. CDR1 is LNHNV, CDR2 YYDKDF, per germline (reference sequence). For the CDR3, the DNA is TGTGCCACTTCGACGGGGGAGACCCAGTACTTC. Encoded protein: CATSTGETQYF.

The chain is built from TRBV4-1 and TRBJ2-2; 7 bases agree with TRBD2. The CDR3 is made up of 17 amino acids. Looked up from germline, CDR1 is MGHRA and CDR2 is YSYEKL. The ends lost 4 bases at V and 7 bases at J; junction bases unmatched: 15. In DNA, the CDR3 is TGCGCCAGCAGCCCCACCAACGCGTTCACGGGGGGCGGGGAGCTGTTTTTT. Its translation: CASSPTNAFTGGGELFF.

This chain uses TRBV27 with TRBJ2-7, with TRBD1 identical over 10 bases. The CDR3 has 14 amino acids. The V gene's germline CDR1 is MNHEY and CDR2 SMNVEV (reference sequence). Losses at the gene ends were 7 bases for V and 5 bases for J; bases not matched to a gene: 8. The chain's CDR3 is CASKTWDRGNEQYF. CDR3 bases: TGTGCCAGCAAAACTTGGGACAGGGGAAACGAGCAGTACTTC.

This sequence joins TRBV4-3 and TRBJ2-6, with TRBD2 identical over 7 bases. Germline CDR1 is LGHNA and CDR2 is YSLEER. The CDR3 contains 16 residues. The junction had 2 bases not matched to a gene; V was cut back by 2 bases and J by 1 base. CDR3 in amino acids: CASSQSSGSGANVLTF. The CDR3 DNA follows: TGCGCCAGCAGCCAATCTAGCGGTTCTGGGGCCAACGTCCTGACTTTC.

The V gene is TRBV6-5, the J gene TRBJ2-7; 10 bases are a match to TRBD1. Germline CDR1 is MNHEY and CDR2 is SVGAGI. The trim removed 6 bases at V and 12 bases at J, leaving 11 bases unmatched. The CDR3 sequence is 13 residues long. CDR3 in amino acids: CASSTTGGPLMYF. The CDR3 DNA is TGTGCCAGCAGCACGACAGGGGGCCCCCTCATGTACTTC.

The gene calls are TRBV25-1 and TRBJ2-1; TRBD2 is a possible D gene (5 bases). This CDR3 contains 13 residues. Germline assignment: CDR1 MGHDK and CDR2 SYGVNS. The V end was cut by 3 bases, the J end by 10 bases, with 13 bases between. The CDR3 loop reads CASSERAVKEQFF. The CDR3 DNA sequence: TGTGCCAGCAGTGAGAGGGCGGTTAAAGAGCAGTTCTTC.

This sequence joins TRBV28 and TRBJ2-7; 12 bases agree with TRBD2. CDR3 length equals 15 residues. The V gene end was trimmed by 2 bases and the J gene end by 2 bases; junction bases not matched to a gene: 1. Germline values: CDR1 MDHEN, CDR2 SYDVKM. The CDR3 region has the DNA TGTGCCAGCAGTTTAACTAGCGGGAGGCCCTACGAGCAGTACTTC. Amino acids: CASSLTSGRPYEQYF.

V and J are TRBV14 and TRBJ1-1; 8 bases line up with TRBD1. The CDR3 has 17 residues. Germline trimming cut 3 bases from V and 6 bases from J; bases unmatched to any gene: 15. In germline, CDR1 is SGHDN, CDR2 FVKESK. The CDR3 reads CASSQPRQGKVAAEAFF. As DNA, the CDR3 is TGTGCCAGCAGCCAGCCTCGACAGGGGAAAGTTGCTGCTGAAGCTTTCTTT. Filled out from reference TRBV14 and TRBJ1-1, the complete variable domain reads EAGVTQFPSHSVIEKGQTVTLRCDPISGHDNLYWYRRVMGKEIKFLLHFVKESKQDESGMPNNRFLAERTGGTYSTLKVQPAELEDSGVYFCASSQPRQGKVAAEAFFGQGTRLTVV.

Only one count was recorded for this clone. The genes are TRBV19 and TRBJ2-3; D is unresolved. The CDR3 is 16 residues long. V shed 1 base and J shed 6 bases, with 17 bases lying between them. From germline, CDR1 is LNHDA and CDR2 SQIVND (reference sequence). The CDR3 region is CASSIAALRKSDTQYF. In nucleotides, the CDR3 is TGTGCCAGTAGTATAGCGGCCTTGAGGAAATCGGATACGCAGTATTTT.

The chain has TRBV9 and TRBJ2-7; tentatively, D is TRBD1 (6 bases). This CDR3 contains 14 residues. Trimming pared 3 bases from V and 2 bases from J, leaving 12 bases between. The V gene's germline CDR1 is SGDLS and CDR2 YYNGEE. The CDR3 nucleotides read TGTGCCAGCAGCGAGCGATGGGACACCTACGAGCAGTACTTC. It encodes CASSERWDTYEQYF.

This clone has only a few counts. This chain links TRBV25-1 with TRBJ2-2; 9 bases align to TRBD2. The CDR3 loop spans 14 amino acids. Trimming took 6 bases from V and 3 from J; bases not matched to a gene: 2. The V gene's germline CDR1 is MGHDK and CDR2 SYGVNS. As DNA, the CDR3 is TGTGCCAGCAGCCCTAGCGGGGACACCGGGGAGCTGTTTTTT. It translates to CASSPSGDTGELFF. The complete variable domain, with remaining parts taken from reference TRBV25-1 and TRBJ2-2, reads EADIYQTPRYLVIGTGKKITLECSQTMGHDKMYWYQQDPGMELHLIHYSYGVNSTEKGDLSSESTVSRIRTEHFPLTLESARPSHTSQYLCASSPSGDTGELFFGEGSRLTVL.

This chain connects TRBV21-1 to TRBJ1-2; TRBD1 reflects the table's D call only, with no check against the DNA. TRBV21-1 is marked as a pseudogene. The CDR3 runs 15 residues. CDR3 sequence: CASSKGTGLGYGYTF. The CDR3 bases are TGTGCCAGCAGCAAAGGGACAGGGTTAGGATATGGCTACACCTTC.

The chain couples TRBV18 to TRBJ2-7; the D gene is possibly TRBD2 (7 bases). This CDR3 has 17 residues. Germline loops: CDR1 KGHSH, CDR2 LQKENI. Trimming removed 0 bases from V and 3 bases from J, with 18 bases in between. CDR3: CASSPPGAGATRYEQYF. The CDR3 nucleotides read TGTGCCAGCTCACCACCGGGGGCGGGGGCTACCCGCTACGAGCAGTACTTC.

Here the CDR3 reads CASSPPQATEAFF. CDR3 coding DNA: TGTGCCAGCTCACCACCTCAGGCCACTGAAGCTTTCTTT. This chain joins TRBV18 and TRBJ1-1; D is uncertain. The CDR3 totals 13 residues. Per the germline V gene, CDR1 is KGHSH and CDR2 is LQKENI. V was shortened by 0 bases and J by 4 bases, with 6 bases between the two germline ends.